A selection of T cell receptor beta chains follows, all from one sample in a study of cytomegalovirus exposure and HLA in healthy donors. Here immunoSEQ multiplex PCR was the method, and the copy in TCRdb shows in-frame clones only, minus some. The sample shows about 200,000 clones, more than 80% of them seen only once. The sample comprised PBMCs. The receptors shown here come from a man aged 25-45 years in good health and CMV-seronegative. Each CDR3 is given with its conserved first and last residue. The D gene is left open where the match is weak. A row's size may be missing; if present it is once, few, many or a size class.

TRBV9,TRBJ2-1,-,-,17,TGTGCCAGCAGCGTAGACTTGCGGCGGGGAGCCTACAATGAGCAGTTCTTC,CASSVDLRRGAYNEQFF
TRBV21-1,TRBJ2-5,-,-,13,TGTGCCAGCAGCAACACTGTCCAAGAGACCCAGTACTTC,CASSNTVQETQYF
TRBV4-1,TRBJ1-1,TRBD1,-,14,TGCGCCAGCAGCCCGACAGGGGCGAACACTGAAGCTTTCTTT,CASSPTGANTEAFF
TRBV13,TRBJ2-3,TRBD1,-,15,TGTGCCAGCAGCAACCCCGACAGGGAGACAGATACGCAGTATTTT,CASSNPDRETDTQYF
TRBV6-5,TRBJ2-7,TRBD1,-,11,TGTGCCAGCAGAAGGGACAGCGAGCAGTACTTC,CASRRDSEQYF
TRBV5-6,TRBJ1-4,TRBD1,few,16,TGTGCCAGCAGCTGGACAGGGGTCGAAACTAATGAAAAACTGTTTTTT,CASSWTGVETNEKLFF
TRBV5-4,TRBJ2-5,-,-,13,TGTGCCAGCAGCGTAAGGGGTGGGGAGACCCAGTACTTC,CASSVRGGETQYF
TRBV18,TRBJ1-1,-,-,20,TGTGCCAGCAGCCTAAGGACAGTAGGAGAGGGCGAAGGGGCGAACACTGAAGCTTTCTTT,CASSLRTVGEGEGANTEAFF
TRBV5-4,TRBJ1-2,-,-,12,TGTGCCAGCAGCTCCACTCCCAATGGCTACACCTTC,CASSSTPNGYTF
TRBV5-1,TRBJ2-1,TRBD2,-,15,TGCGCCAGCAGCTTGGGACTAGCGGGGTTGAATGAGCAGTTCTTC,CASSLGLAGLNEQFF
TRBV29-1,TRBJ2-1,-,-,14,TGCAGCGTGCCTCCGGGACAATCCTACAATGAGCAGTTCTTC,CSVPPGQSYNEQFF
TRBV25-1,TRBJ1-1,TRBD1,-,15,TGTGCCAGCAGTGAGACAGGGATCCTGAACACTGAAGCTTTCTTT,CASSETGILNTEAFF
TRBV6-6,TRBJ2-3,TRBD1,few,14,TGTGCCAGCAGGCCGACAGGGGCAGGAGATACGCAGTATTTT,CASRPTGAGDTQYF
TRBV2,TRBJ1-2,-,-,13,TGTGCCAGCAAGCTGGGCGAGAACTATGGCTACACCTTC,CASKLGENYGYTF
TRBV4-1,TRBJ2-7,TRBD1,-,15,TGCGCCAGCAGCCTACAGGGGGACAAACCCTACGAGCAGTACTTC,CASSLQGDKPYEQYF